This T cell receptor (beta chain) was sequenced in a study of blood T cell repertoires in COVID-19. Overall study: Samples came from the United States, Italy and Spain, spanning acute and convalescent COVID-19. From T cells, B-cell-depleted T cells, or PBMCs came the material, which was cDNA or gDNA.

The CDR3 spans 14 residues. Germline CDR1 and CDR2: SNHLY and FYNNEI. The V and J ends lost 7 bases and 7 bases, in that order; junction bases with no gene match: 6. In the original analysis: Amplification with reference gene primers provided the estimates of nucleated cell counts. Generated by immunoSEQ multiplex PCR, the TCRdb table keeps only in-frame clones and is missing some. From that table come the V and J calls and clone size; the DNA was used to work out D and trimming. The sample includes some 130,000 clones, around 80% of them seen just once. This receptor was taken from an elderly woman with acute or convalescent COVID-19. The V call is TRBV2, the J call TRBJ1-6; 8 nucleotides align to TRBD1. Sequencing used peripheral blood. CDR3 nucleotide sequence: TGTGCCAGCATTTTTCAGGGGGCAAATTCACCCCTCCACTTT. It codes for CASIFQGANSPLHF.